The TCR beta chain described here comes from a study of identical twins. Turning to this clonotype: As yet, its antigen is unknown.

Study results and caveats: Excess low generation probability was seen in twin-shared out-of-frame alpha sequences.

TCRdb reprocessed the 5' RACE reads via MiXCR and lists one record per CDR3 protein. The data show hundreds of thousands of distinct CDR3 sequences, with about 20% seen just once and around 13% held by the top ten. From germline, CDR1 is KGHSH and CDR2 LQKENI. The CDR3 covers 18 residues. V lost 3 bases to trimming and J lost 2 bases; unmatched junction nucleotides: 14. This sample also belongs to another study, concerning T cells expressing NK-cell markers. That work states: In several donors, dominant clonotypes made up about 28.3-65% of CD3+CD56-NKG2C+ cells.

Sequencing was done on a sample of PBMCs. The chain uses TRBV18 and TRBJ2-3; 7 bases are shared with TRBD2. This receptor was identified in a woman under 30 in good health. This CDR3 reads CASSPSMFGAGATDTQYF. As DNA, the CDR3 is TGTGCCAGCTCACCTAGTATGTTCGGGGCGGGAGCCACAGATACGCAGTATTTT.